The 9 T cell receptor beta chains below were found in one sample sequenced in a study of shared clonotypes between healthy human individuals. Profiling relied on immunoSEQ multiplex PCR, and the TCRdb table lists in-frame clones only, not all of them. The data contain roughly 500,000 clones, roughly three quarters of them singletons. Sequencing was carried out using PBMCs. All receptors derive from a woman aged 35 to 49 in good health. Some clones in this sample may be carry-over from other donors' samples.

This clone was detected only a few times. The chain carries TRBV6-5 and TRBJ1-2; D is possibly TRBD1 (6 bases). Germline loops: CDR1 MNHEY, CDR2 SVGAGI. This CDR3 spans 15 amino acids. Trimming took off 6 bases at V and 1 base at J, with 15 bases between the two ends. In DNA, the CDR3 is TGTGCCAGCAGATTTGCAGGGGCCAATAACTATGGCTACACCTTC. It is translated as CASRFAGANNYGYTF.

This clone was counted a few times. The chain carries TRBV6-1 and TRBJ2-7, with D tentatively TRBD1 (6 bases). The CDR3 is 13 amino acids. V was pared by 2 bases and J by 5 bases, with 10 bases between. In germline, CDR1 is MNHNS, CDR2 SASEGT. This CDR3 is CASSEQGRNEQYF. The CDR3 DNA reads TGTGCCAGCAGTGAACAGGGGCGTAACGAGCAGTACTTC.

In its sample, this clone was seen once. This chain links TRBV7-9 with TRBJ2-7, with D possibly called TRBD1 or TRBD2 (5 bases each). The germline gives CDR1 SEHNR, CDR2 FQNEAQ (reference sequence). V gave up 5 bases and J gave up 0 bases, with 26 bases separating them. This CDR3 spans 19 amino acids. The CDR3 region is CASSTPDEGPMGYSYEQYF. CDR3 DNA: TGTGCCAGCAGCACGCCCGACGAGGGACCGATGGGTTACTCCTACGAGCAGTACTTC.

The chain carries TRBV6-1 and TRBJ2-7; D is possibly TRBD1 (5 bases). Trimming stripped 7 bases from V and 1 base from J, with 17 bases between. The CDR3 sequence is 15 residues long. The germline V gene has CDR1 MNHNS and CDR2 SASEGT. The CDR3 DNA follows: TGTGCCAGCAAAAGGGGCAGCTCCCTATCCTACGAGCAGTACTTC. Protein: CASKRGSSLSYEQYF.

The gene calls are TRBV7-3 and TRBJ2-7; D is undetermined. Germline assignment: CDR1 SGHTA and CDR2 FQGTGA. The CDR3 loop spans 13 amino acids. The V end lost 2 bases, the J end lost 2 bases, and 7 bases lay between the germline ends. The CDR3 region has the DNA TGTGCCAGCAGCTTAGGCGGTACCTACGAGCAGTACTTC. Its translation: CASSLGGTYEQYF.

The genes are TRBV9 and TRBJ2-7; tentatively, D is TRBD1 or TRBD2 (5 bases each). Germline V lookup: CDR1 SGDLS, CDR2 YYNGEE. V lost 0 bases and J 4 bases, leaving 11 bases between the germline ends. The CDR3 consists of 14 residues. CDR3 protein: CASSVGGEPYEQYF. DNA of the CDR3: TGTGCCAGCAGCGTAGGAGGGGAGCCTTACGAGCAGTACTTC.

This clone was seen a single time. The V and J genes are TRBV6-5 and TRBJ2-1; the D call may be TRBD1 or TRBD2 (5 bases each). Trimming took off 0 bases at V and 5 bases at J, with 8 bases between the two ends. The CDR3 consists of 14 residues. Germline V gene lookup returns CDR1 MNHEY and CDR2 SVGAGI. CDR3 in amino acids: CASSYSGTDNEQFF. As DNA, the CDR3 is TGTGCCAGCAGTTACTCTGGGACCGACAATGAGCAGTTCTTC.

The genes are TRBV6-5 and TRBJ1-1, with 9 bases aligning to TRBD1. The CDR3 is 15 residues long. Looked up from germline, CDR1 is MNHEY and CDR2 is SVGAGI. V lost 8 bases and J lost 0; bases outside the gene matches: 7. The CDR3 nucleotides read TGTGCCAGCTCGGACGGGACAGGGTTGAACACTGAAGCTTTCTTT. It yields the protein CASSDGTGLNTEAFF.

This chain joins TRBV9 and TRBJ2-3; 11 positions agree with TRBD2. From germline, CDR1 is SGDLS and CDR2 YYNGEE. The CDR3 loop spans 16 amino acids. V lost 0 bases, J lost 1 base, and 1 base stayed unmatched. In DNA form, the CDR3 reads TGTGCCAGCAGCGTAGAGGGACTAGCGGGCACAGATACGCAGTATTTT. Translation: CASSVEGLAGTDTQYF. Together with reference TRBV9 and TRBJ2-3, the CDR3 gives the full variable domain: DSGVTQTPKHLITATGQRVTLRCSPRSGDLSVYWYQQSLDQGLQFLIQYYNGEERAKGNILERFSAQQFPDLHSELNLSSLELGDSALYFCASSVEGLAGTDTQYFGPGTRLTVL.